The 3 T cell receptor beta chains given below trace back to one sample, sequenced in a study of blood T cell repertoires in COVID-19. Method: immunoSEQ multiplex PCR; TCRdb's copy keeps in-frame clones and lacks some. The top ten clones hold roughly 12% of a sample with 200,000 to 250,000 clones, more than 75% of them seen once. Input material: peripheral blood. The receptors here all came from a woman aged 40 to 50 with acute or convalescent COVID-19.

In the case of this clone: The same CDR3 is also encoded by other DNA sequences in this sample. This rearrangement joins TRBV6-5 to TRBJ2-7; 9 nucleotides agree with TRBD1. Per the germline V gene, CDR1 is MNHEY and CDR2 is SVGAGI. The CDR3 is 13 amino acids. After removal of 5 bases from V and 3 bases from J, the junction contained 2 bases not matched to a gene. In DNA, the CDR3 is TGTGCCAGCAGTCGGGACAGGGTCTACGAGCAGTACTTC. Translation: CASSRDRVYEQYF.

This rearrangement joins TRBV19 to TRBJ2-7, with TRBD2 matching 8 bases. This CDR3 is 15 amino acids long. The V segment lost 10 bases and the J segment 3 bases; nucleotides outside the gene matches: 14. In germline, CDR1 is LNHDA, CDR2 SQIVND (reference sequence). The DNA for the CDR3 is TGTGCCACCAGTCGGGCCGCGGGAGGATTCTACGAGCAGTACTTC. This gives the protein CATSRAAGGFYEQYF.

This chain uses TRBV7-3 with TRBJ2-7; 7 positions match TRBD2. Germline CDR1 SGHTA, CDR2 FQGTGA. The J segment lost 0 bases and the V segment lost 1 base, leaving 3 bases of the junction unmatched. The CDR3 contains 15 residues. CDR3: CASSLNGGSSYEQYF. CDR3 DNA: TGTGCCAGCAGCTTAAACGGCGGGAGCTCCTACGAGCAGTACTTC.